Each of the 18 T cell receptor beta chains below was sequenced from the same sample in a study of blood T cell repertoires in COVID-19. The method was immunoSEQ multiplex PCR; TCRdb's version includes in-frame clones alone and lacks a portion of them. This table has around 200,000 clones, approximately 85% appearing once. The sequencing sample was made of peripheral blood. These receptors all come from a woman over 75 with acute or convalescent COVID-19.

This clone appeared a single time. CDR3 DNA: TGCGCCAGCAGCTTCGACAGGGGGGACGAAAAACTGTTTTTT. Translating it yields CASSFDRGDEKLFF. The chain has TRBV5-1 and TRBJ1-4; 9 bases fit TRBD1. Germline-derived CDR1 and CDR2 are SGHRS and YFSETQ. CDR3 size: 14 residues. Trimming at V came to 2 bases and at J to 8 bases, leaving 4 bases not matched to a gene.

This chain uses TRBV5-1 with TRBJ1-5; weak D call: TRBD1 (6 bases). Germline CDR1 reads SGHRS; CDR2 reads YFSETQ. The CDR3 spans 15 residues. Trimming took 4 bases from V and 6 from J, leaving 17 bases between them. The CDR3 spells CASSPLTGGGQPQHF. CDR3 coding DNA: TGCGCCAGCAGCCCCCTTACGGGGGGCGGTCAGCCCCAGCATTTT.

This sequence joins TRBV5-4 and TRBJ2-3; TRBD1 aligns across 7 bases. The CDR3 runs to 15 residues. Germline V gene data show CDR1 as SGHNT and CDR2 as YYREEE (reference sequence). J gave up 5 bases and V 0 bases, and 6 bases lay outside the gene matches. CDR3 sequence (DNA): TGTGCCAGCAGCTTGGCCCAGGGGGTTAGAGATACGCAGTATTTT. Its translation is CASSLAQGVRDTQYF.

The V call is TRBV12-5, the J call TRBJ1-2, with 7 nucleotides matching TRBD1. The length of the CDR3 is 15 residues. Germline CDR1 LGHNT, CDR2 FRNRAP. V lost 1 base and J lost 8; bases outside the gene matches: 10. For the CDR3, the DNA is TGTGCTAGTGGTTTGGAAGAGGGGGCCGAGAAGGGCTACACCTTC. The encoded protein is CASGLEEGAEKGYTF.

The genes are TRBV6-5 and TRBJ2-7; D unclear. Germline CDR1 and CDR2: MNHEY and SVGAGI. There are 11 residues in the CDR3. Trimming stripped 6 bases from V and 5 bases from J, with 8 bases between. CDR3 loop: CASSQMDEQYF. In nucleotides, the CDR3 is TGTGCCAGCAGCCAGATGGACGAGCAGTACTTC.

The CDR3: CASSLRQLTNEKLFF. Here the CDR3 DNA reads TGTGCCAGCAGCCTCCGACAGCTAACTAATGAAAAACTGTTTTTT. V gene TRBV7-2 combines with J gene TRBJ1-4; maybe TRBD1 (5 bases). The CDR3 loop spans 15 amino acids. V was trimmed by 5 bases and J by 1 base, leaving 11 bases between them. Germline CDR1 reads SGHTA; CDR2 reads FQGNSA.

In its sample, this clone was seen once. The chain couples TRBV4-1 to TRBJ2-3, with 8 bases identical to TRBD2. CDR3 length: 17 residues. V dropped 5 bases and J dropped 3; count of bases not matched to a gene: 13. Germline CDR1 and CDR2: MGHRA and YSYEKL. The CDR3 here is CASSSRSGAGVTDTQYF. The CDR3 bases are TGCGCCAGCAGCTCCCGATCCGGAGCGGGAGTAACAGATACGCAGTATTTT.

The chain carries TRBV5-1 and TRBJ1-5; a possible D gene is TRBD1 (6 bases). Germline V gene lookup returns CDR1 SGHRS and CDR2 YFSETQ. V lost 1 base and J lost 6, with 14 bases in between. CDR3 size: 15 residues. CDR3 nucleotides: TGCGCCAGCAGCTTGCAGGGGCAACCAAGTCAGCCCCAGCATTTT. This sequence encodes CASSLQGQPSQPQHF.

J is TRBJ1-3 and V is TRBV6-5; weak D call: TRBD1 (5 bases). CDR3 length: 15 amino acids. V lost 6 bases to trimming and J lost 4 bases, with 16 bases between them. CDR1 MNHEY and CDR2 SVGAGI come from the germline V gene. The CDR3 reads CASSHKLGAGNTIYF. CDR3 DNA sequence: TGTGCCAGCAGCCACAAGCTAGGGGCCGGAAACACCATATATTTT.

The rearrangement uses TRBV5-8 and TRBJ2-7, with a weak D call TRBD1 (5 bases). The germline V gene has CDR1 SGHTS and CDR2 YDEGEE. The CDR3 spans 14 residues. V gave up 1 base and J gave up 2 bases, with 10 bases separating them. The CDR3 sequence: CASSLKDTPYEQYF. The DNA of the CDR3 is TGTGCCAGCAGCTTGAAGGACACTCCCTACGAGCAGTACTTC.

This clone was seen only once. The chain carries TRBV10-1 and TRBJ1-2; D may be TRBD1 (5 bases). This CDR3 is 13 amino acids long. V dropped 6 bases and J dropped 5 bases, with 13 bases sitting between them. Germline CDR1 WNHNN, CDR2 SYGVQD (reference sequence). CDR3 loop: CASSQGTGYGYTF. The CDR3 DNA reads TGCGCCAGCAGCCAAGGTACAGGTTATGGCTACACCTTC.

The V call is TRBV5-1, the J call TRBJ1-4; 7 bases match TRBD1. The germline gives CDR1 SGHRS, CDR2 YFSETQ. The CDR3 runs 16 residues. V dropped 0 bases and J dropped 7; count of bases not matched to a gene: 9. The chain's CDR3 is CASSLALEGAGEKLFF. In DNA, the CDR3 is TGCGCCAGCAGCTTGGCCTTGGAGGGGGCTGGTGAAAAACTGTTTTTT. Drawing the rest from reference TRBV5-1 and TRBJ1-4, the complete variable domain is KAGVTQTPRYLIKTRGQQVTLSCSPISGHRSVSWYQQTPGQGLQFLFEYFSETQRNKGNFPGRFSGRQFSNSRSEMNVSTLELGDSALYLCASSLALEGAGEKLFFGSGTQLSVL.

CDR3 bases: TGTGCCAGCAGCTGGTACTCACAGGGGATCTACTATGGCTACACCTTC. Translated: CASSWYSQGIYYGYTF. The chain links TRBV5-6 to TRBJ1-2; 7 bases match TRBD1. CDR3 length: 16 amino acids. Germline V gives CDR1 SGHDT, CDR2 YYEEEE. With V trimmed by 3 bases and J by 3 bases, 11 bases remained unmatched.

The V gene is TRBV6-2 or TRBV6-3, the J gene TRBJ1-4; 8 nucleotides agree with TRBD1. The J segment lost 1 base and the V segment lost 2 bases, leaving 9 bases of the junction unmatched. This CDR3 has 18 amino acids. Germline V gene lookup returns CDR1 MNHEY and CDR2 SVGEGT. CDR3 sequence (DNA): TGTGCCAGCAGTTACCGGGTTCGACAGGGGAGAACTAATGAAAAACTGTTTTTT. Its protein is CASSYRVRQGRTNEKLFF.

A single count supports this clone. V usage is TRBV5-4 and J usage is TRBJ2-1, with TRBD2 matching 11 bases. The CDR3 spans 15 residues. V was clipped by 3 bases and J by 4 bases; unmatched bases: 3. Germline V CDR1 and CDR2: SGHNT, YYREEE (reference sequence). CDR3 amino acids: CASSWGLAEYNEQFF. For the CDR3, the DNA is TGTGCCAGCAGCTGGGGACTAGCGGAGTACAATGAGCAGTTCTTC.

This rearrangement joins TRBV2 to TRBJ1-2; D call uncertain. Trimming stripped 2 bases from V and 7 bases from J, with 11 bases between. This CDR3 spans 13 amino acids. Germline V gene lookup returns CDR1 SNHLY and CDR2 FYNNEI. The CDR3 loop is CASSELGVSGYTF. CDR3 DNA: TGTGCCAGCAGTGAATTGGGAGTCTCTGGCTACACCTTC.

The J gene is TRBJ2-3, the V gene TRBV7-3; D is uncertain. V lost 4 bases, J lost 2 bases, and 13 bases lay in between. This CDR3 is built from 15 residues. Germline CDR1 SGHTA, CDR2 FQGTGA. Here the CDR3 reads CASSYDGTNTDTQYF. The DNA for the CDR3 is TGTGCCAGCAGCTACGACGGCACTAACACAGATACGCAGTATTTT.

This chain uses TRBV5-1 with TRBJ2-5, with D possibly TRBD1 on 6 matching bases. Trimming pared 6 bases from V and 5 bases from J, leaving 17 bases between. This CDR3 has 14 residues. The germline gives CDR1 SGHRS, CDR2 YFSETQ. Written as DNA, the CDR3 is TGCGCCAGCAACCAGGACAGCTCGGGGGAGACCCAGTACTTC. Residues: CASNQDSSGETQYF.